The sequence of this T cell receptor (beta chain) was determined in a study of T-cell memory formation after mild COVID-19. The CDR3 covers 13 residues. Per the germline V gene, CDR1 is GTSNPN and CDR2 is SVGIG (reference sequence). V lost 4 bases, J lost 4 bases, and 13 bases lay in between. 5'RACE with constant-segment primers yielded barcoded, UMI-tagged TCR alpha and TCR beta cDNA libraries. One entry per CDR3 protein, called by TCRdb with MiXCR from the 5' RACE reads. The sample contains roughly 50,000 distinct CDR3 sequences, over 7.5% of which appear only once. This clonotype was counted at least ten times.

The sequencing input was PBMCs or a T cell subset sorted from them (not recorded which). The clonotype originates from a man younger than 30 who had mild COVID-19 (a few samples of this study predate the infection). Cell type and time point are not known. This chain joins TRBV30 and TRBJ1-2; D gene ambiguous. The CDR3 sequence is CAWKRDRPYGYTF. DNA of the CDR3: TGTGCCTGGAAACGAGACCGCCCCTATGGCTACACCTTC.